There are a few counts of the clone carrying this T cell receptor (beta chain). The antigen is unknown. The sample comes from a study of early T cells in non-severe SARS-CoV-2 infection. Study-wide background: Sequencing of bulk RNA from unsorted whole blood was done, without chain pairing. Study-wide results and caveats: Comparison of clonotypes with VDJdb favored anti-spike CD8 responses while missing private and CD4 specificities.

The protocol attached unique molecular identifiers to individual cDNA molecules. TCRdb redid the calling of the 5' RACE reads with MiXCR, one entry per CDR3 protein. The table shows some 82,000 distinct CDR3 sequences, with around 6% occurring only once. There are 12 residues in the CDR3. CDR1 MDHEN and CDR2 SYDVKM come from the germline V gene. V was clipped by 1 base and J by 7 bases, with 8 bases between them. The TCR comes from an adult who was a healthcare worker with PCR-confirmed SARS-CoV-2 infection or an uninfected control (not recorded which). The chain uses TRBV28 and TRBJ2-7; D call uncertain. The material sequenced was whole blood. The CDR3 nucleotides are TGTGCCAGCAGTTTATCCCCTTTGGAGCAGTACTTC. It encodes CASSLSPLEQYF.